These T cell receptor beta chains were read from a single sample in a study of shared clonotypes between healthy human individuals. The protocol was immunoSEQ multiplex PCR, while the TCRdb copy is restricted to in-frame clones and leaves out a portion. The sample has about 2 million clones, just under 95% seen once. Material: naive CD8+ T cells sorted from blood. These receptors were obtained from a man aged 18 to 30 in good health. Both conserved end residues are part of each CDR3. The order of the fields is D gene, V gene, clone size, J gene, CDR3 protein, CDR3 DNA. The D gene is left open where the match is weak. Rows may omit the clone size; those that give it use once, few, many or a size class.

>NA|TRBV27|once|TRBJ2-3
CASSLLGVKGTDTQYF
TGTGCCAGCAGTTTATTGGGGGTAAAGGGGACAGATACGCAGTATTTT
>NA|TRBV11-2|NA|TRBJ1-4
CASSLDGDNEKLFF
TGTGCCAGCAGCCTCGACGGTGACAATGAAAAACTGTTTTTT
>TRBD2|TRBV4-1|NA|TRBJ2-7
CASSQVGGSLSYEQYF
TGCGCCAGCAGCCAAGTGGGCGGGAGCCTATCCTACGAGCAGTACTTC
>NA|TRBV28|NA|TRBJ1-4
CASSSSLGGIWEKLFF
TGTGCCAGCAGTTCCAGCCTGGGGGGTATCTGGGAAAAACTGTTTTTT
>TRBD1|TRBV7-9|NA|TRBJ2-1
CASSPGQVGQFF
TGTGCCAGCAGCCCGGGACAGGTAGGGCAGTTCTTC
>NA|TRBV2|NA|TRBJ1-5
CASSETENQPQHF
TGTGCCAGCAGTGAAACAGAGAATCAGCCCCAGCATTTT
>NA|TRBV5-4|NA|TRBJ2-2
CASSLLPQGFGELFF
TGTGCCAGCAGCCTCCTCCCACAGGGATTCGGGGAGCTGTTTTTT
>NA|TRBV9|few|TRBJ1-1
CASSPETGPYTEAFF
TGTGCCAGCAGCCCGGAAACAGGGCCCTACACTGAAGCTTTCTTT
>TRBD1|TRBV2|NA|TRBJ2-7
CASSEVGTGNPYEQYF
TGTGCCAGCAGTGAAGTAGGGACAGGGAACCCATACGAGCAGTACTTC
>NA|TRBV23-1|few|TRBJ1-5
CASSQSRPITSLNQPQHF
TGCGCCAGCAGTCAATCCCGTCCGATTACCAGCCTCAATCAGCCCCAGCATTTT
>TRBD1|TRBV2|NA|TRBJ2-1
CASSEPRDRDHNEQFF
TGTGCCAGCAGTGAACCCCGGGACAGGGATCACAATGAGCAGTTCTTC
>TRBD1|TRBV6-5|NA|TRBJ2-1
CASTPGGPYNEQFF
TGTGCCAGCACTCCAGGGGGTCCATACAATGAGCAGTTCTTC
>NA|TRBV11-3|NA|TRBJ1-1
CASSLVRGTEAFF
TGTGCCAGCAGCTTAGTGCGTGGGACTGAAGCTTTCTTT
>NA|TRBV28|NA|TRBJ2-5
CASSPRQIRGTQYF
TGTGCCAGCAGCCCGAGACAGATTCGAGGGACCCAGTACTTC
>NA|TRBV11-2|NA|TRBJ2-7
CASSLGVGSYEQYF
TGTGCCAGCAGCTTGGGGGTAGGCTCCTACGAGCAGTACTTC
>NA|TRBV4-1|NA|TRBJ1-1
CASSPEGGSAMNTEAFF
TGCGCCAGCAGCCCAGAGGGAGGATCGGCAATGAACACTGAAGCTTTCTTT
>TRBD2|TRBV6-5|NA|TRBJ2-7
CASSASGSYEQYF
TGTGCCAGCAGTGCTAGCGGTTCCTACGAGCAGTACTTC
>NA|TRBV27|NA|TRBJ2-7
CASSSTLVAGSPYEQYF
TGTGCCAGCAGTTCGACCCTCGTTGCGGGAAGCCCCTACGAGCAGTACTTC
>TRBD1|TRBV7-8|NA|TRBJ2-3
CASSAQGALSTDTQYF
TGTGCCAGCAGCGCCCAGGGGGCGTTGAGCACAGATACGCAGTATTTT
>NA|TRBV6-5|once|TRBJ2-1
CASSFLADNYNEQFF
TGTGCCAGCAGTTTCCTGGCGGACAACTACAATGAGCAGTTCTTC
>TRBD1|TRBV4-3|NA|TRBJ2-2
CASSQDQGQVTGELFF
TGCGCCAGCAGCCAAGATCAGGGACAGGTAACCGGGGAGCTGTTTTTT
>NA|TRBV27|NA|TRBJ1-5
CASSSGRYSNQPQHF
TGTGCCAGCAGTTCGGGCAGATATAGCAATCAGCCCCAGCATTTT
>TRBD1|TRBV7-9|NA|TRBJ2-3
CASSFGTALYTDTQYF
TGTGCCAGCAGCTTCGGGACAGCCTTATACACAGATACGCAGTATTTT
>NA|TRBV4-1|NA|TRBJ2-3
CASSSGAVDTQYF
TGCGCCAGCTCTTCAGGGGCAGTAGATACGCAGTATTTT